This record covers a single T cell receptor beta chain. Its antigen is currently unknown. This sample stems from a study of cytomegalovirus exposure and HLA in healthy donors. Study at large: Prior work identified around 100 million unique TCR beta sequences in about 179 million T cells.

This CDR3 spans 15 amino acids. Trimming cost V 1 base and J 3 bases, with 13 bases left between them. CDR1 is LGHNA, CDR2 YSLEER, per germline. With 60 Vbeta and 13 Jbeta primers, the PCR was carried out. TCRdb's table, derived via immunoSEQ multiplex PCR, lists solely in-frame clones and lacks some. In total, the table holds around 63,000 clones. General study points: Compared with the roughly 700-donor mean, an Asian-associated ancestry cluster reportedly had fewer N-insertions, according to a later analysis. It has been reported that TCR beta sequences accurately predicted the HLA-A and HLA-B alleles of most subjects.

Material for sequencing was PBMCs. This chain links TRBV4-3 with TRBJ2-7, with D tentatively TRBD1 (5 bases). This TCR came from a woman between 25 and 40 years old in good health and CMV-seronegative. Here the CDR3 reads CASSQVRIGVYEQYF. In DNA form, the CDR3 reads TGCGCCAGCAGCCAAGTGAGGATAGGGGTCTACGAGCAGTACTTC.